The clone carrying this TCR beta chain was observed at least ten times. The sample originates from a study of T-cell reconstitution after alpha-beta-depleted transplantation in children. Preparation of the TCRbeta library involved a method that used unique molecular identifiers. TCRdb called the PCR reads again in MiXCR, with one record for every CDR3 protein. The repertoire includes approximately 230,000 distinct CDR3 sequences, roughly 24% of them detected once, and about 2.5% sits in the top ten. V shed 3 bases and J shed 4 bases, with 12 bases lying between them. The CDR3 length is 14 residues. The germline V gene encodes CDR1 SGHRS and CDR2 YFSETQ.

Sequencing used PBMCs, obtained before TCRalphabeta/CD19-depleted stem cell transplant. The sequence was collected from a girl aged 2-10 years with Fanconi anemia, due to receive a stem cell transplant. The chain employs TRBV5-1 and TRBJ2-3; D is possibly TRBD1 (6 bases). The CDR3 DNA follows: TGCGCCAGCAGCTGGGGACAATTAGCAGATACGCAGTATTTT. It codes for CASSWGQLADTQYF.